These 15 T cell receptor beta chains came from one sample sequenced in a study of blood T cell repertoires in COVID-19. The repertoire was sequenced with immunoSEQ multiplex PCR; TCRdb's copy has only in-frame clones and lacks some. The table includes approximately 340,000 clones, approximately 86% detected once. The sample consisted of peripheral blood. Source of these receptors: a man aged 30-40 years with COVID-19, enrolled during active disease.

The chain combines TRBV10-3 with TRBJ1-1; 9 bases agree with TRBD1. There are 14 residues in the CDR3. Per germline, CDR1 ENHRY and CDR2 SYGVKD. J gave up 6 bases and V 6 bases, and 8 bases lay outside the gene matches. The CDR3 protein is CAISRDREASEAFF. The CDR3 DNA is TGTGCCATCAGCCGGGACAGGGAAGCCTCTGAAGCTTTCTTT.

This CDR3 reads CASSLFRQEYGYTF. The CDR3 DNA sequence: TGTGCCAGCAGCTTGTTCCGACAGGAGTATGGCTACACCTTC. The chain recombines TRBV5-4 with TRBJ1-2, with D possibly being TRBD1 (6 bases). The germline CDR1 and CDR2 sequences are SGHNT and YYREEE (reference sequence). The CDR3 contains 14 residues. The ends were cut back, 1 base at V and 5 bases at J, with 12 bases in the middle. Using reference TRBV5-4 and TRBJ1-2 for the parts outside the CDR3, the full variable domain is ETGVTQSPTHLIKTRGQQVTLRCSSQSGHNTVSWYQQALGQGPQFIFQYYREEENGRGNFPPRFSGLQFPNYSSELNVNALELDDSALYLCASSLFRQEYGYTFGSGTRLTVV.

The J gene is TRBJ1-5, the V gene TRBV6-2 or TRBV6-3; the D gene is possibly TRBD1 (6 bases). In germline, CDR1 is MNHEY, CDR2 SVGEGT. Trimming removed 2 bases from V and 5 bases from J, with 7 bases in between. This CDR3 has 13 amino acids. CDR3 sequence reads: CASSYRGYQPQHF. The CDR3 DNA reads TGTGCCAGCAGTTACAGGGGGTATCAGCCCCAGCATTTT.

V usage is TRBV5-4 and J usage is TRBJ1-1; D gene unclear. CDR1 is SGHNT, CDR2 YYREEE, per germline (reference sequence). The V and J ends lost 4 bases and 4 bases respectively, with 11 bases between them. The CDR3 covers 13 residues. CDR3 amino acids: CASSPRAGTEAFF. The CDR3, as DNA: TGTGCCAGCAGCCCGAGGGCCGGCACTGAAGCTTTCTTT.

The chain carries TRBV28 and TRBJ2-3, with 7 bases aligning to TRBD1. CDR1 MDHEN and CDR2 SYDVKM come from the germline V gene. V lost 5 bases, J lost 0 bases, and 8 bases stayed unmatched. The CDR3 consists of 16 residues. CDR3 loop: CASSRDSITSTDTQYF. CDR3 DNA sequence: TGTGCCAGCAGTCGGGACAGCATAACTAGCACAGATACGCAGTATTTT.

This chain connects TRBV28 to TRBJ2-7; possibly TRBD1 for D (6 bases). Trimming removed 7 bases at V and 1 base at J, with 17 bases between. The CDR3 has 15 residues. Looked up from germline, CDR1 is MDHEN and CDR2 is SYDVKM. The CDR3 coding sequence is TGTGCCAGCATTCCTCCGACAGGAGGATCCTACGAGCAGTACTTC. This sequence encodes CASIPPTGGSYEQYF.

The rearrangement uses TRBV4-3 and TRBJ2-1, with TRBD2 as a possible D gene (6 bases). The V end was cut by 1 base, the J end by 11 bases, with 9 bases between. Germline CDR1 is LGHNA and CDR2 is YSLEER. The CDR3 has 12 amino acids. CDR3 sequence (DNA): TGCGCCAGCAGCCAAGTGGGGACTCAGCAGTTCTTC. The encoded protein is CASSQVGTQQFF.

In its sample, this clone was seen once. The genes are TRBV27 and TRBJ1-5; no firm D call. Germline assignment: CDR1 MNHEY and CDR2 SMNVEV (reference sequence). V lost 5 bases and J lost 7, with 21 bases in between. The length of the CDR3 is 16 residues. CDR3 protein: CASSPTHTARPQPQHF. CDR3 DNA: TGTGCCAGCAGTCCAACCCACACAGCTCGTCCACAGCCCCAGCATTTT.

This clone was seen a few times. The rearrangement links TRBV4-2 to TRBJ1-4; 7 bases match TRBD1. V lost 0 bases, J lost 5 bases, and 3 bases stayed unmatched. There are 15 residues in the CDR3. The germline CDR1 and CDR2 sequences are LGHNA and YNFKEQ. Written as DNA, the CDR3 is TGTGCCAGCAGCCAAGATGGGACAGTGAATGAAAAACTGTTTTTT. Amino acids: CASSQDGTVNEKLFF.

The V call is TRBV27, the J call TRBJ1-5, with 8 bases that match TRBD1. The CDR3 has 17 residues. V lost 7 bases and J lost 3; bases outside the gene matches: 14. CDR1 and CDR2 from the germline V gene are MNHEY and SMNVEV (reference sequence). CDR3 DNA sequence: TGTGCCAGCACAAACATTCACAGGGGGGTGAACAATCAGCCCCAGCATTTT. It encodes CASTNIHRGVNNQPQHF.

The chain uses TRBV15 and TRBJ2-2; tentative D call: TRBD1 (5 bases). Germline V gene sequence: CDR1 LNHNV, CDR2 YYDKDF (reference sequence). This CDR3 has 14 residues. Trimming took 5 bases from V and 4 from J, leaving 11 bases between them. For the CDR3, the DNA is TGTGCCACCAGCCGCCCAGGGTCCACCGGGGAGCTGTTTTTT. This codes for CATSRPGSTGELFF. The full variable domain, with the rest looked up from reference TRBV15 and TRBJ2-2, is DAMVIQNPRYQVTQFGKPVTLSCSQTLNHNVMYWYQQKSSQAPKLLFHYYDKDFNNEADTPDNFQSRRPNTSFCFLDIRSPGLGDTAMYLCATSRPGSTGELFFGEGSRLTVL.

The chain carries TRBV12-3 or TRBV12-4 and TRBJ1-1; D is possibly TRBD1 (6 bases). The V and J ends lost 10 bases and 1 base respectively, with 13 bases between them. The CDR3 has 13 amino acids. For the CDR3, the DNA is TGTGCCATCTCGGACAGTTGGAACACTGAAGCTTTCTTT. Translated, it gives CAISDSWNTEAFF.

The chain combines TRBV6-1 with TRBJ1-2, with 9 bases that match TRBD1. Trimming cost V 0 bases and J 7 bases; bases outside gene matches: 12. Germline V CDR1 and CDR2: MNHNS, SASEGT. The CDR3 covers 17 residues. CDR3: CASSEAAGDRVGSGYTF. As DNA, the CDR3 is TGTGCCAGCAGTGAAGCGGCTGGGGACAGGGTTGGGTCTGGCTACACCTTC.

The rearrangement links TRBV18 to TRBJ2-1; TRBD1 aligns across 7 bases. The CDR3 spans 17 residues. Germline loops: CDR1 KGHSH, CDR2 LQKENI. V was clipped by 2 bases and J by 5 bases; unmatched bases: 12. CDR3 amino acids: CASSPTPLGDRDNEQFF. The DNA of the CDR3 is TGTGCCAGCTCACCAACACCCCTGGGGGACAGAGACAATGAGCAGTTCTTC.

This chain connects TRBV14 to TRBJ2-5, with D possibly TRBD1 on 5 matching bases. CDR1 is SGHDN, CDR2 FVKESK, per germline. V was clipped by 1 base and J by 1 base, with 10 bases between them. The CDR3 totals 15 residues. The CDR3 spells CASSQGLTAQETQYF. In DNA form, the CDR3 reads TGTGCCAGCAGCCAAGGCTTGACAGCCCAAGAGACCCAGTACTTC.